What follows describes a single TCR beta chain. Its specificity is not known. The record originates from a study of T cells after yellow fever vaccination. Study-wide findings and caveats: Contaminating bulk clonotypes could be abundant in FACS-sorted repertoires.

For TCR, cDNA came from 5'RACE template switching, which added a universal primer site and UMIs. TCRdb re-called the 5' RACE reads with MiXCR, one entry per CDR3 protein. Here the sample spans about 310,000 distinct CDR3 sequences, 3.6% being singletons. The material sequenced was PBMCs, taken on the day of the yellow fever booster vaccination. The sequence derives from a man younger than 35 who received the YFV17D yellow fever vaccine.

In DNA form, the CDR3 reads TGTGCCAGTAATAGGTCCCCGGGGGAGGCCCAGCATTTT. As protein: CASNRSPGEAQHF. The V gene is TRBV19, the J gene TRBJ1-5; perhaps TRBD1 as D (5 bases). Germline CDR1 reads LNHDA; CDR2 reads SQIVND (reference sequence). The CDR3 length is 13 residues. The V gene lost 7 bases and the J gene lost 11 bases, with 18 bases spanning the gap. The entire variable domain, with the rest obtained from reference TRBV19 and TRBJ1-5, is as follows: DGGITQSPKYLFRKEGQNVTLSCEQNLNHDAMYWYRQDPGQGLRLIYYSQIVNDFQKGDIAEGYSVSREKKESFPLTVTSAQKNPTAFYLCASNRSPGEAQHFGDGTRLSIL.